The 10 T cell receptor beta chains below all came from one sample that was sequenced in a study of blood T cell repertoires in COVID-19. Libraries were prepared by immunoSEQ multiplex PCR; TCRdb keeps only in-frame clonotypes and omits some of them. The table includes 200,000 to 250,000 clones, 80% to 90% detected once. The source material was PBMCs or T cells enriched from blood (not recorded which). The origin of the receptors is a woman aged 25 to 39 who had recovered from COVID-19.

The chain couples TRBV9 to TRBJ1-6; no reliable D call. With 4 bases removed from V and 0 bases from J, the gap between germline ends came to 11 bases. The germline V gene has CDR1 SGDLS and CDR2 YYNGEE. This CDR3 has 16 amino acids. The CDR3 loop is CASSYSGSSYNSPLHF. The CDR3 nucleotides are TGTGCCAGCAGCTACAGCGGAAGCTCCTATAATTCACCCCTCCACTTT.

V and J are TRBV6-5 and TRBJ2-3; 8 positions agree with TRBD2. Germline CDR1 MNHEY, CDR2 SVGAGI. V trimming: 5 bases; J trimming: 1 base; junction bases outside the gene matches: 5. The CDR3 loop spans 15 amino acids. This chain's CDR3 is CASSPGRDGTDTQYF. Written as DNA, the CDR3 is TGTGCCAGCAGTCCCGGGAGGGATGGCACAGATACGCAGTATTTT.

This chain connects TRBV10-3 to TRBJ1-6; no reliable D call. There are 14 residues in the CDR3. Germline V lookup: CDR1 ENHRY, CDR2 SYGVKD. With 0 bases removed from V and 10 bases from J, the gap between germline ends came to 10 bases. CDR3 bases: TGTGCCATCAGTGAGTCGGCAGGTGGGTCACCCCTCCACTTT. As protein: CAISESAGGSPLHF.

The gene calls are TRBV11-2 and TRBJ1-6; D call uncertain. CDR3 size: 14 residues. V dropped 3 bases and J dropped 8 bases, with 11 bases sitting between them. Germline lookup yields CDR1 SGHAT and CDR2 FQNNGV. DNA of the CDR3: TGTGCCAGCAGCTTTTCCGTGGGCGATTCACCCCTCCACTTT. This codes for CASSFSVGDSPLHF.

The chain employs TRBV2 and TRBJ1-2, with D tentatively TRBD1 (5 bases). The CDR3 has 16 residues. Trimming stripped 5 bases from V and 4 bases from J, with 20 bases between. Germline values: CDR1 SNHLY, CDR2 FYNNEI. The CDR3 sequence: CASSPATAVRGYGYTF. For the CDR3, the DNA is TGTGCCAGCAGTCCCGCCACCGCGGTTAGGGGCTATGGCTACACCTTC.

The table lists this clone with a count of one. This sequence joins TRBV28 and TRBJ2-7; D possibly corresponds to TRBD2 (6 bases). The CDR3 covers 11 residues. Between the trimmed V and J ends, which lost 8 bases and 7 bases, there was a span of 12 bases. Germline CDR1 and CDR2: MDHEN and SYDVKM. CDR3 in amino acids: CASGTPREQYF. As DNA, the CDR3 is TGTGCCAGCGGGACTCCCCGGGAGCAGTACTTC.

This clone came up a few times. The CDR3 DNA sequence: TGTGCCAGCAGCTTCGACAGGGCACAAGAGACCCAGTACTTC. It encodes CASSFDRAQETQYF. The chain is built from TRBV7-8 and TRBJ2-5, with TRBD1 matching 7 bases. Trimming at V came to 3 bases and at J to 2 bases, leaving 3 bases not matched to a gene. This CDR3 region has 14 residues. Germline CDR1 and CDR2: SGHVS and FQNEAQ.

The genes are TRBV27 and TRBJ2-7, with D tentatively TRBD2 (6 bases). V was shortened by 4 bases and J by 3 bases, with 10 bases between the two germline ends. The germline CDR1 and CDR2 sequences are MNHEY and SMNVEV (reference sequence). The CDR3 runs to 13 residues. The CDR3 nucleotides read TGTGCCAGCAGTTGGGGACTGTACTACGAGCAGTACTTC. Translating gives CASSWGLYYEQYF.

The chain employs TRBV7-9 and TRBJ1-1; possible D gene TRBD1, 6 bases. The CDR3 has 16 amino acids. V lost 5 bases and J lost 5, with 21 bases in between. Germline-derived CDR1 and CDR2 are SEHNR and FQNEAQ (reference sequence). The CDR3 region has the DNA TGTGCCAGCAGCCCCTCGGGAGGGGTAGGGGGGACTGAAGCTTTCTTT. Protein product: CASSPSGGVGGTEAFF.

V gene TRBV7-3 combines with J gene TRBJ2-1; 10 bases are shared with TRBD2. Germline CDR1 and CDR2: SGHTA and FQGTGA. The CDR3 loop spans 15 amino acids. The V gene end was trimmed by 5 bases and the J gene end by 7 bases; junction bases not matched to a gene: 8. The CDR3 spells CASSPSGSRINEQFF. CDR3 DNA: TGTGCCAGCAGCCCTAGCGGGAGTCGGATTAATGAGCAGTTCTTC.